This record concerns one T cell receptor beta chain sequence. What it binds is not known. Germline loops: CDR1 SGHTA, CDR2 FQGNSA. The V gene lost 3 bases and the J gene lost 4 bases, with 15 bases spanning the gap. CDR3 length: 15 residues. These data are taken from a study of OX40 agonist ivuxolimab in advanced cancers. Overall study context: Partial responses were seen in three patients, one with hepatocellular carcinoma and two with cutaneous melanoma.

Data came from immunoSEQ multiplex PCR; TCRdb stores just in-frame clones and leaves some out. Of tens of thousands of clones detected, 90% to 95% appear once; the ten largest clones hold around 0.43%. Broader study findings: CD4+ and CD8+ T cells in blood underwent clonal expansion by week 6 at 0.1 to 3.0 mg/kg. Compared with others, partial responders at 0.1-3.0 mg/kg displayed clonal expansion among the lowest.

Exclusion applied to patients with autoimmune disease history or systemic immunosuppression. The chain joins TRBV7-2 to TRBJ2-5; D may match TRBD1 or TRBD2 (5 bases each). The clonotype comes from an adult with an advanced solid tumor such as melanoma, head and neck, liver or kidney cancer. Here the sequenced sample was CD4+ or CD8+ T cells sorted from blood, taken in a trial of the OX40 agonist ivuxolimab. CDR3: CASSFEGYEVETQYF. CDR3 DNA: TGTGCCAGCAGCTTCGAGGGGTATGAGGTAGAGACCCAGTACTTC.